The next 11 T cell receptor beta chains were all read from a single sample in a study of cytomegalovirus exposure and HLA in healthy donors. Amplification used 60 Vbeta primers and 13 Jbeta primers. This table comes from immunoSEQ multiplex PCR, and its TCRdb copy is limited to in-frame clones, with some not included. The table records around 85,000 clones, approximately 75% of them present only once. The source material was PBMCs. These receptors were collected from a man in his 60s in good health and CMV-seronegative.

The V gene is TRBV6-1, the J gene TRBJ2-6; D may be TRBD1 (6 bases). This CDR3 spans 13 amino acids. V was pared by 7 bases and J by 4 bases, with 8 bases between. Germline V gives CDR1 MNHNS, CDR2 SASEGT. The CDR3 region is CASNGQGANVLTF. The CDR3 DNA reads TGTGCCAGCAATGGACAGGGGGCCAACGTCCTGACTTTC.

The V and J genes are TRBV2 and TRBJ1-5; the D gene is possibly TRBD1 (5 bases). The CDR3 runs to 13 residues. Germline CDR1 and CDR2: SNHLY and FYNNEI. Trimming stripped 7 bases from V and 7 bases from J, with 14 bases between. The CDR3 region is CASILGGEQPQHF. CDR3 sequence (DNA): TGTGCCAGCATATTGGGGGGGGAACAGCCCCAGCATTTT.

The chain employs TRBV6-1 and TRBJ2-3; D not certain. V gave up 7 bases and J gave up 0 bases, with 8 bases separating them. CDR3 length equals 13 residues. Per germline, CDR1 MNHNS and CDR2 SASEGT. In DNA, the CDR3 is TGTGCCAGCACCCAGACTAGCACAGATACGCAGTATTTT. This translates into CASTQTSTDTQYF.

The CDR3 protein is CASSSGGSENTIYF. The CDR3 region has the DNA TGTGCCAGCAGCTCAGGGGGAAGTGAGAACACCATATATTTT. The chain combines TRBV7-2 with TRBJ1-3; the match to TRBD1 covers 7 bases. The CDR3 is 14 residues long. The V gene's germline CDR1 is SGHTA and CDR2 FQGNSA. J lost 7 bases, V lost 4 bases, and 7 bases had no gene match.

The V call is TRBV6-1, the J call TRBJ1-1; D not certain. V gave up 2 bases and J gave up 4 bases, with 11 bases separating them. CDR1 MNHNS and CDR2 SASEGT come from the germline V gene. The CDR3 extends over 14 amino acids. CDR3 region: CASSEIGLFTEAFF. DNA of the CDR3: TGTGCCAGCAGTGAAATAGGACTGTTCACTGAAGCTTTCTTT.

The chain employs TRBV7-8 and TRBJ2-7; 7 nucleotides align to TRBD2. The CDR3 extends over 13 amino acids. V lost 1 base to trimming and J lost 7 bases; unmatched junction nucleotides: 4. Per the germline V gene, CDR1 is SGHVS and CDR2 is FQNEAQ. The CDR3 loop is CASSLEVGGEQYF. The CDR3 DNA is TGTGCCAGCAGCTTAGAAGTGGGGGGGGAGCAGTACTTC. Based on the CDR3 plus reference TRBV7-8 and TRBJ2-7, the full variable domain is GAGVSQSPRYKVAKRGQDVALRCDPISGHVSLFWYQQALGQGPEFLTYFQNEAQLDKSGLPSDRFFAERPEGSVSTLKIQRTQQEDSAVYLCASSLEVGGEQYFGPGTRLTVT.

V gene TRBV6-1 combines with J gene TRBJ1-6; D remains unclear. Trimming removed 1 base from V and 5 bases from J, with 12 bases in between. The CDR3 is made up of 16 amino acids. Germline values: CDR1 MNHNS, CDR2 SASEGT. The CDR3 bases are TGTGCCAGCAGTGAAGGGGCAGCTATAGATAATTCACCCCTCCACTTT. Residues: CASSEGAAIDNSPLHF.

This clone has more than one count but fewer than ten. CDR3 DNA: TGTGCCAGCAGCTTGGTGGGCAGCTATGGCTACACCTTC. Translation: CASSLVGSYGYTF. The chain links TRBV5-4 to TRBJ1-2; D is undetermined. Germline V lookup: CDR1 SGHNT, CDR2 YYREEE (reference sequence). The CDR3 consists of 13 residues. Deletions cut 0 bases from V and 4 bases from J, with 7 bases between. Combining the CDR3 with reference TRBV5-4 and TRBJ1-2 gives the whole variable domain ETGVTQSPTHLIKTRGQQVTLRCSSQSGHNTVSWYQQALGQGPQFIFQYYREEENGRGNFPPRFSGLQFPNYSSELNVNALELDDSALYLCASSLVGSYGYTFGSGTRLTVV.

The chain employs TRBV29-1 and TRBJ2-5; possible D gene TRBD2, 6 bases. In germline, CDR1 is SQVTM, CDR2 ANQGSEA. This CDR3 has 13 amino acids. V lost 3 bases and J 9 bases, leaving 17 bases between the germline ends. CDR3 in amino acids: CSVDLGGRGAQYF. The CDR3, as DNA: TGCAGCGTTGACCTTGGTGGCCGCGGGGCCCAGTACTTC.

This clone was found a few times. The chain employs TRBV6-5 and TRBJ1-1; no definite D call. Germline CDR1 MNHEY, CDR2 SVGAGI. This CDR3 is built from 14 residues. V lost 6 bases and J lost 3, with 14 bases in between. This CDR3 is CASRDGGVHTEAFF. The DNA for the CDR3 is TGTGCCAGCAGGGATGGCGGGGTCCACACTGAAGCTTTCTTT.

This clone was picked up one time. This chain connects TRBV18 to TRBJ2-3; TRBD2 aligns across 7 bases. Germline values: CDR1 KGHSH, CDR2 LQKENI. The CDR3 spans 16 residues. Trimming removed 5 bases from V and 3 bases from J; junction bases left unmatched: 11. The chain's CDR3 is CASSYSWGGMTDTQYF. DNA of the CDR3: TGTGCCAGCTCATACTCTTGGGGAGGGATGACAGATACGCAGTATTTT.